This T cell receptor (beta chain) was identified during a study of CD8+CD57+ T cells in acquired aplastic anemia. Study information: Sorted CD4+ and CD8+ cells gave a mean 3.2 ug DNA, range about 0.17 to 27.4 ug.

The CDR3 sequence is 13 residues long. Germline CDR1 reads SEHNR; CDR2 reads FQNEAQ (reference sequence). V gave up 10 bases and J gave up 5 bases, with 15 bases separating them. TCR beta VDJ and CDR3 profiling used genomic DNA as template. TCRdb reprocessed the reads with MiXCR, giving one entry per CDR3 protein. The sample contains hundreds of thousands of distinct CDR3 sequences, under 40% of which appear only once. CD8+CD57+ cell expansion had been shown by flow cytometry in patients chosen for sequencing. Severe acquired aplastic anemia affected all patients. Blood sampling was performed on the patients, and none of them had received therapy by then.

The sequence derives from a human donor with aplastic anemia. This rearrangement joins TRBV7-9 to TRBJ2-1; tentatively, D is TRBD2 (6 bases). Sequencing was done on a sample of sorted CD4+, CD8+, or CD8+CD57+ T cells (not recorded which) from PBMCs. The CDR3 reads CATGRGQHNEQFF. The CDR3 DNA follows: TGTGCCACCGGGAGAGGTCAGCACAATGAGCAGTTCTTC.